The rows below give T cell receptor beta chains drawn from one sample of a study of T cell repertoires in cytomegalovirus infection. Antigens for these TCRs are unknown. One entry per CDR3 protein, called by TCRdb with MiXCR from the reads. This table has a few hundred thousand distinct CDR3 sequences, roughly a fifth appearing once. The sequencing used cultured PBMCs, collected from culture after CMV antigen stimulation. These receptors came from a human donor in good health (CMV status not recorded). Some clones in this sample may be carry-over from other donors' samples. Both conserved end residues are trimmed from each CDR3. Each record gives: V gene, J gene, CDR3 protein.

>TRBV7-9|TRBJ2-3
ASSRTSDTQY
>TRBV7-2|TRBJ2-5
ASSDRGRIQETQY
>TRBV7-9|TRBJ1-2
ASSFVFGGGSYGYT
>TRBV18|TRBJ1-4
ASSPDPRSGRGEKLF
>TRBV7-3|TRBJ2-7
ASSARFSEQY
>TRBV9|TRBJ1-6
ASSVQTGANSPLH
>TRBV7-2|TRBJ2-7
ASSRGQGGYEQY
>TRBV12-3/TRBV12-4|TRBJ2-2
ANRGPVTGELF
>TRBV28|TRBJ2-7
ASSLPSGRSAEQY
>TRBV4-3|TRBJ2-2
ASSQDGLAGDTGELF
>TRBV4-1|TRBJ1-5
ASSQAGLGGSQPQH
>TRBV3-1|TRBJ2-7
ASSWGQGFDEQY
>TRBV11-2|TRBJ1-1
ASSRDRGRLRWTEAF
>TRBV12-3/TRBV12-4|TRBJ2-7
ASSLSPWAANSYEQY
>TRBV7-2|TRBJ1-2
ASSLDQAAYGYT
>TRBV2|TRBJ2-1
ASALAGWSEQF
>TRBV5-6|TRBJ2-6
ASSLWDTPLSGANVLT
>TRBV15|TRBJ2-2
ATKPGTVNTGELF
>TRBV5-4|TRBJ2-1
ASSLGTRSYNEQF
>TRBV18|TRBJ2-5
ASSRASAETQY
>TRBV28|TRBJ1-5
ASKSNVQPQH
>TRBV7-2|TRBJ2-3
ASSSRWVTDTQY
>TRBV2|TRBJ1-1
ASSETAPPKAF
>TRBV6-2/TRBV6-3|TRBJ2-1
ASRRGGRSYNEQF
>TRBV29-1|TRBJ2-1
SVGGSGQATYNEQF
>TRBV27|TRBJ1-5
ARLPREPQH
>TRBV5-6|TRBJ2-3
ASRGTPRSTDTQY